This TCR beta chain stems from a study of blood T cells in healthy people across ages. Primers used in a second PCR of roughly 6 to 11 cycles were a sample-barcoded 5' primer and a J-beta primer mix. Unique molecular identifiers of 12 random nucleotides labeled each cDNA. Per-sample output comprised a minimum of 2.5 million paired-end reads containing CDR3. From the 5' RACE reads, TCRdb called clonotypes with MiXCR, one entry per CDR3 protein. The table shows fewer than 1,000,000 distinct CDR3 sequences, with under 45% occurring only once. As for this clonotype: Its antigen is unidentified.

Study-level results: Age showed a roughly linear inverse relationship with TCR beta diversity per million T cells. Any changes in expanded clonotypes were possibly confounded, as donor CMV status remained unknown.

This receptor was identified in a man in his 60s in good health. Sequenced input: blood.

In DNA, the CDR3 is TGCAGTGCTCAAGGGGGACTAGCGGGGGCCCACCTCGATGAGCAGTTCTTC. This encodes CSAQGGLAGAHLDEQFF. The chain has TRBV20-1 and TRBJ2-1, with TRBD2 identical over 14 bases. V lost 5 bases to trimming and J lost 8 bases; unmatched junction nucleotides: 14. Germline V gene sequence: CDR1 DFQATT, CDR2 SNEGSKA (reference sequence). The CDR3 contains 17 residues.